A selection of T cell receptor beta chains follows, all from one sample in a study of cytomegalovirus exposure and HLA in healthy donors. Produced via immunoSEQ multiplex PCR; TCRdb's table is partial and in-frame only. Among some 230,000 clones listed, over 80% were seen once. The sequencing input was PBMCs. These receptors all stem from a woman between 18 and 29 years old in good health and CMV-seronegative. Both conserved end residues are part of each CDR3. D genes are given only for firm matches.

J gene	D gene	V gene	CDR3 DNA	CDR3 protein
TRBJ1-1	NA	TRBV28	TGTGCCAGCAGTCAAACCCGGGGAGGTAGTAGTTCTGAAGCTTTCTTT	CASSQTRGGSSSEAFF
TRBJ1-1	NA	TRBV20-1	TGCAGTGCTAACAGGCACACTGAAGCTTTCTTT	CSANRHTEAFF
TRBJ2-3	TRBD2	TRBV7-3	TGTGCCAGCAGCTTACCTGGGACTAGCGAGGGAGATACGCAGTATTTT	CASSLPGTSEGDTQYF
TRBJ1-1	NA	TRBV5-1	TGCGCCAGCAGCCTAGACAGGTTGGGCACTGAAGCTTTCTTT	CASSLDRLGTEAFF
TRBJ2-5	NA	TRBV28	TGTGCCAGCACCCCGGTGGGGCAACAAGAGACCCAGTACTTC	CASTPVGQQETQYF
TRBJ2-1	NA	TRBV19	TGTGCCAGTAGTCCCCAGGGTGTTAGCAATGAGCAGTTCTTC	CASSPQGVSNEQFF
TRBJ2-7	TRBD2	TRBV9	TGTGCCAGCAGCGTAGGGCTAGCGGGAGTCGAGCAGTACTTC	CASSVGLAGVEQYF
TRBJ1-1	TRBD1	TRBV27	TGTGCCAGCGGGAGACAGGGGGCAGGGAACACTGAAGCTTTCTTT	CASGRQGAGNTEAFF
TRBJ2-6	NA	TRBV27	TGTGCCAGCGGCCGAGGGGGTCCCCTCTCTGGGGCCAACGTCCTGACTTTC	CASGRGGPLSGANVLTF
TRBJ1-4	NA	TRBV5-1	TGCGCCAGCAGCTTGGTGGCGGCAGGGAGGTTTCCTTATGAAAAACTGTTTTTT	CASSLVAAGRFPYEKLFF
TRBJ2-4	NA	TRBV5-1	TGCGCCAGCAGCCTGGAGGTAGCTTCCAAAAACATTCAGTACTTC	CASSLEVASKNIQYF